The clone carrying this T cell receptor beta chain was recorded a few times. CDR1 is SEHNR, CDR2 FQNEAQ, per germline (reference sequence). The CDR3 consists of 16 residues. After removal of 8 bases from V and 4 bases from J, the junction contained 14 bases not matched to a gene. This sample stems from a study of T cells in Graves' hyperthyroidism and ophthalmopathy. There were TCR beta CDR3 regions amplified from RNA transcripts. The primer set for the first-round RT-PCR of the TCR CDR3 was HTBI. TCRdb called the multiplex PCR reads again in MiXCR, with one record for every CDR3 protein. Counted here are roughly 630,000 distinct CDR3 sequences, around a sixth occurring once; the ten biggest clones make up under 7.5%.

The specimen sequenced was blood. The receptor was derived from a woman in her 30s with Graves' hyperthyroidism. The V and J genes are TRBV7-9 and TRBJ2-3, with TRBD1 identical over 8 bases. The CDR3 spells CASGARSGGAADTQYF. The CDR3 DNA follows: TGTGCCAGCGGAGCACGGTCAGGGGGCGCCGCAGATACGCAGTATTTT.